The 10 T cell receptor beta chains reported below all come from one sample, sequenced in a study of Tregs in tolerant kidney transplant recipients. Here immunoSEQ multiplex PCR was the method, and the copy in TCRdb shows in-frame clones only, minus some. The data contain 50,000 to 80,000 clones, under 98% of them singletons. Here the sequenced sample was Tregs from blood, taken before the transplant. The receptors were gathered from a human donor who received a combined kidney and bone marrow transplant.

This sequence joins TRBV18 and TRBJ2-7; D is perhaps TRBD2 (5 bases). The CDR3 spans 15 residues. Germline V lookup: CDR1 KGHSH, CDR2 LQKENI. Trimming left V 3 bases short and J 0 bases short, with 12 bases between. The CDR3 is CASSPLYTSSYEQYF. The CDR3 region has the DNA TGTGCCAGCTCACCCCTCTACACTAGCTCCTACGAGCAGTACTTC.

The rearrangement uses TRBV2 and TRBJ2-7; 7 nucleotides agree with TRBD2. Germline V gene sequence: CDR1 SNHLY, CDR2 FYNNEI. J was trimmed by 3 bases and V by 4 bases; bases with no gene match: 3. The CDR3 extends over 13 amino acids. In DNA, the CDR3 is TGTGCCAGCAGTGTACTAGCGATCTACGAGCAGTACTTC. Translating gives CASSVLAIYEQYF. Full variable domain (remainder filled in from reference TRBV2 and TRBJ2-7): EPEVTQTPSHQVTQMGQEVILRCVPISNHLYFYWYRQILGQKVEFLVSFYNNEISEKSEIFDDQFSVERPDGSNFTLKIRSTKLEDSAMYFCASSVLAIYEQYFGPGTRLTVT.

V and J are TRBV5-4 and TRBJ2-7, with 8 bases matching TRBD1. V dropped 0 bases and J dropped 4; count of bases not matched to a gene: 6. The germline CDR1 and CDR2 sequences are SGHNT and YYREEE (reference sequence). The CDR3 sequence is 15 residues long. CDR3 sequence reads: CASSLDRGQVYEQYF. Here the CDR3 DNA reads TGTGCCAGCAGCTTGGACAGGGGACAGGTTTACGAGCAGTACTTC. The full variable domain, its missing parts supplied by reference TRBV5-4 and TRBJ2-7, is ETGVTQSPTHLIKTRGQQVTLRCSSQSGHNTVSWYQQALGQGPQFIFQYYREEENGRGNFPPRFSGLQFPNYSSELNVNALELDDSALYLCASSLDRGQVYEQYFGPGTRLTVT.

This clone was picked up one time. The chain uses TRBV14 and TRBJ2-3, with D hard to call. CDR3 length: 13 residues. The V end was cut by 4 bases, the J end by 1 base, with 6 bases between. Per the germline V gene, CDR1 is SGHDN and CDR2 is FVKESK. The CDR3 DNA reads as TGTGCCAGCAGCCCCCTCGGCACAGATACGCAGTATTTT. It is translated as CASSPLGTDTQYF.

The V and J genes are TRBV5-5 and TRBJ2-3; 16 bases line up with TRBD2. The V and J ends lost 3 bases and 0 bases, in that order; junction bases with no gene match: 4. CDR3 length equals 18 residues. CDR1 and CDR2 from the germline V gene are SGHKS and YYEKEE (reference sequence). For the CDR3, the DNA is TGTGCCAGCAGCTCGGGACTAGCGGGGGGGCCGAGCACAGATACGCAGTATTTT. Amino acids: CASSSGLAGGPSTDTQYF.

The genes are TRBV7-2 and TRBJ2-1, with TRBD2 as a possible D gene (7 bases). The CDR3 runs to 15 residues. Germline CDR1 is SGHTA and CDR2 is FQGNSA. Trimming took off 5 bases at V and 6 bases at J, with 17 bases between the two ends. DNA of the CDR3: TGTGCCAGCAGCCAAGGGGGGGCCATCGGCAATGAGCAGTTCTTC. Translation: CASSQGGAIGNEQFF.

This clone has only one observation. The rearrangement joins TRBV10-3 to TRBJ2-5; a possible D gene is TRBD1 (6 bases). CDR3 length equals 17 residues. CDR1 is ENHRY, CDR2 SYGVKD, per germline. V was shortened by 0 bases and J by 1 base, with 15 bases between the two germline ends. The CDR3 loop reads CAISESNRESPQETQYF. Here the CDR3 DNA reads TGTGCCATCAGTGAGTCGAACAGGGAAAGTCCCCAAGAGACCCAGTACTTC.

The chain employs TRBV7-2 and TRBJ2-3; D remains ambiguous. Trimming took off 1 base at V and 2 bases at J, with 7 bases between the two ends. The length of the CDR3 is 14 residues. Germline loops: CDR1 SGHTA, CDR2 FQGNSA. CDR3 in amino acids: CASSLGVTTDTQYF. Written as DNA, the CDR3 is TGTGCCAGCAGCTTAGGAGTAACCACAGATACGCAGTATTTT.

The genes are TRBV5-1 and TRBJ2-1, with 9 bases matching TRBD2. V shed 1 base, J shed 9 bases, and the junction held 17 bases outside the gene matches. CDR1 is SGHRS, CDR2 YFSETQ, per germline. The CDR3 is made up of 18 amino acids. CDR3 in amino acids: CASSLSLAGLIGMGEQFF. CDR3 nucleotides: TGCGCCAGCAGCTTGTCCCTAGCGGGGCTCATCGGGATGGGTGAGCAGTTCTTC.

The chain combines TRBV28 with TRBJ1-6, with 10 bases that match TRBD1. Trimming at V came to 5 bases and at J to 8 bases, leaving 6 bases not matched to a gene. Per the germline V gene, CDR1 is MDHEN and CDR2 is SYDVKM. This CDR3 is built from 15 residues. Here the CDR3 DNA reads TGTGCCAGCAGTACGACAGGGGGCGCGGATTCACCCCTCCACTTT. Protein sequence: CASSTTGGADSPLHF.